This entry features one TCR beta chain sequence. Its antigen is undetermined. This sample was taken from a study of CD4+ T cells in melanoma. Study observations and caveats: A reported correlation linked neoantigen-specific CD4+ T cells to CD8+, macrophage and B cell function. Reportedly, melanoma neoantigen-specific CD4+ T cells showed varied differentiation states.

Generated by immunoSEQ multiplex PCR, the TCRdb table keeps only in-frame clones and is missing some. The sample yields around 130,000 clones, around 90% seen once. The length of the CDR3 is 16 residues. Trimming at V came to 4 bases and at J to 0 bases, leaving 9 bases not matched to a gene. Germline lookup yields CDR1 SGHRS and CDR2 YFSETQ. The origin of this receptor is a human donor with melanoma. J is TRBJ1-1 and V is TRBV5-1; 7 bases are shared with TRBD1. DNA of the CDR3: TGCGCCAGCAGCCGACAGGCAGGGGGGATGAACACTGAAGCTTTCTTT. It codes for CASSRQAGGMNTEAFF.